This T cell receptor (beta chain) is from a study of T cell responses to AZD1222 COVID-19 vaccine. Only in-frame clones appear in the TCRdb table, and some are missing; sequencing was by immunoSEQ multiplex PCR. The profile shows about 53,000 clones, less than 85% of them singletons. The sample consisted of peripheral blood, taken on day 0 of AZD1222 vaccination. The receptor was isolated from an adult in good health.

In DNA, the CDR3 is TGTGCCAGTAGTACGGCAGGAGTCCGACCTGGCTACACCTTC. Translating gives CASSTAGVRPGYTF. The chain uses TRBV19 and TRBJ1-2; no clear D. V was trimmed by 4 bases and J by 7 bases, leaving 16 bases between them. CDR1 is LNHDA, CDR2 SQIVND, per germline (reference sequence). This CDR3 has 14 residues.